What follows are 24 T cell receptor beta chains derived from one specimen sequenced in a study of blood T cell repertoires in COVID-19. Sequenced by immunoSEQ multiplex PCR; TCRdb stores in-frame clones only, minus some. The sample consists of under 250,000 clones, around four fifths of them appearing once. Sequenced material: peripheral blood. The receptor set was obtained from a woman between 65 and 79 years old with active or convalescent COVID-19.

The V gene is TRBV7-9, the J gene TRBJ2-5; 9 nucleotides agree with TRBD1. The CDR3 sequence is 16 residues long. V was pared by 5 bases and J by 4 bases, with 11 bases of the junction left unmatched. Germline V gene lookup returns CDR1 SEHNR and CDR2 FQNEAQ (reference sequence). CDR3 residues: CASSPYRTGGGETQYF. DNA of the CDR3: TGTGCCAGCAGCCCTTACAGAACAGGGGGCGGAGAGACCCAGTACTTC.

The chain carries TRBV4-1 and TRBJ1-2, with D uncertain. This CDR3 region has 15 residues. Germline-derived CDR1 and CDR2 are MGHRA and YSYEKL. Trimming shortened V by 3 bases and J by 2 bases, and 13 bases separated the two germline ends. Here the CDR3 DNA reads TGCGCCAGCAGCCACGACCCCGACTCAAACTATGGCTACACCTTC. Amino acids: CASSHDPDSNYGYTF.

The rearrangement links TRBV2 to TRBJ2-5; 8 bases are a match to TRBD1. Germline values: CDR1 SNHLY, CDR2 FYNNEI. The CDR3 length is 14 residues. With V trimmed by 3 bases and J by 5 bases, 5 bases remained unmatched. CDR3 sequence (DNA): TGTGCCAGCAGTGACAGGACAGGGCGGGAGACCCAGTACTTC. As protein: CASSDRTGRETQYF.

Written as DNA, the CDR3 is TGTGCCATCGGGACAGGGGACTATGGCTACACCTTC. Translating it yields CAIGTGDYGYTF. The chain employs TRBV10-3 and TRBJ1-2; TRBD1 aligns across 10 bases. The J segment lost 3 bases and the V segment lost 8 bases, leaving 0 bases of the junction unmatched. The germline CDR1 and CDR2 sequences are ENHRY and SYGVKD. The CDR3 spans 12 residues.

This clone was detected only a few times. This could be a read error, since a much larger clone is one nucleotide away. The CDR3 sequence: CASSFRGEKLFF. The CDR3 DNA follows: TGTGCCAGCAGCTTCCGAGGGGAAAAACTGTTTTTT. The chain combines TRBV11-2 with TRBJ1-4; no clear D. Between the trimmed V and J ends, which lost 3 bases and 8 bases, there was a span of 7 bases. Germline V gene lookup returns CDR1 SGHAT and CDR2 FQNNGV. The CDR3 loop spans 12 amino acids. The variable domain in full, completed from reference TRBV11-2 and TRBJ1-4, reads EAGVAQSPRYKIIEKRQSVAFWCNPISGHATLYWYQQILGQGPKLLIQFQNNGVVDDSQLPKDRFSAERLKGVDSTLKIQPAKLEDSAVYLCASSFRGEKLFFGSGTQLSVL.

The chain uses TRBV14 and TRBJ2-1; TRBD1 matches 7 bases. CDR3 length: 13 residues. Germline-derived CDR1 and CDR2 are SGHDN and FVKESK. Trimming at V came to 4 bases and at J to 9 bases, leaving 6 bases not matched to a gene. The CDR3 reads CASSPGQPGEQFF. The CDR3 coding sequence is TGTGCCAGCAGCCCGGGACAGCCGGGTGAGCAGTTCTTC.

The V gene is TRBV4-1, the J gene TRBJ2-3; TRBD1 aligns across 10 bases. The CDR3 totals 15 residues. The J segment lost 5 bases and the V segment lost 6 bases, leaving 8 bases of the junction unmatched. Germline V lookup: CDR1 MGHRA, CDR2 YSYEKL. The CDR3 loop reads CASRPGTGVGDTQYF. Here the CDR3 DNA reads TGCGCCAGCAGGCCCGGGACAGGGGTGGGAGATACGCAGTATTTT.

The genes are TRBV30 and TRBJ2-3, with 9 bases identical to TRBD2. The germline V gene encodes CDR1 GTSNPN and CDR2 SVGIG (reference sequence). The CDR3 extends over 15 amino acids. With 2 bases clipped from V and 2 bases from J, the junction kept 5 bases outside the gene matches. In DNA, the CDR3 is TGTGCCTGGAGTAAGCGGGGGGCTCTCACAGATACGCAGTATTTT. Translated: CAWSKRGALTDTQYF. Drawing the rest from reference TRBV30 and TRBJ2-3, the complete variable domain is SQTIHQWPATLVQPVGSPLSLECTVEGTSNPNLYWYRQAAGRGLQLLFYSVGIGQISSEVPQNLSASRPQDRQFILSSKKLLLSDSGFYLCAWSKRGALTDTQYFGPGTRLTVL.

The gene calls are TRBV5-1 and TRBJ2-5, with 7 bases fitting TRBD2. CDR1 is SGHRS, CDR2 YFSETQ, per germline. The CDR3 contains 16 residues. The V gene end was trimmed by 1 base and the J gene end by 1 base; junction bases not matched to a gene: 7. The CDR3 DNA sequence: TGCGCCAGCAGCTTGAGCCTAGCGGAAAGCCAAGAGACCCAGTACTTC. Protein product: CASSLSLAESQETQYF.

This clone was picked up a small number of times. The gene calls are TRBV12-3 or TRBV12-4 and TRBJ1-2; the D is unclear. V lost 3 bases and J 5 bases, leaving 10 bases between the germline ends. The CDR3 has 13 amino acids. CDR3 loop: CASSFTESYGYTF. The CDR3 DNA sequence: TGTGCCAGCAGTTTTACAGAAAGTTATGGCTACACCTTC.

The V call is TRBV7-9, the J call TRBJ2-1, with TRBD2 as a possible D gene (6 bases). The germline V gene has CDR1 SEHNR and CDR2 FQNEAQ (reference sequence). CDR3 length: 16 residues. The ends were cut back, 5 bases at V and 6 bases at J, with 20 bases in the middle. CDR3 loop: CASSSSRGGDRNEQFF. In DNA, the CDR3 is TGTGCCAGCAGCAGCTCACGTGGCGGGGACCGCAATGAGCAGTTCTTC.

V gene TRBV24-1 combines with J gene TRBJ2-5, with D possibly TRBD1 on 6 matching bases. Germline V CDR1 and CDR2: KGHDR, SFDVKD. CDR3 length equals 15 residues. V was clipped by 3 bases and J by 3 bases, with 13 bases between them. The CDR3 DNA is TGTGCCACCAGTGATCCCCGGACAGAAGAAGAGACCCAGTACTTC. This translates into CATSDPRTEEETQYF.

The CDR3 is CASSAGLAYEQYF. Written as DNA, the CDR3 is TGTGCCAGCAGCGCGGGACTAGCTTACGAGCAGTACTTC. The V call is TRBV9, the J call TRBJ2-7, with 9 bases matching TRBD2. Germline CDR1 SGDLS, CDR2 YYNGEE. The CDR3 has 13 amino acids. Trimming removed 3 bases from V and 4 bases from J; junction bases left unmatched: 2.

The chain carries TRBV18 and TRBJ2-7; 8 positions agree with TRBD2. The germline gives CDR1 KGHSH, CDR2 LQKENI. This CDR3 is 14 amino acids long. With 3 bases clipped from V and 0 bases from J, the junction kept 1 base outside the gene matches. DNA of the CDR3: TGTGCCAGCTCACCGAGCGGGAGCTCCTACGAGCAGTACTTC. This codes for CASSPSGSSYEQYF.

This chain joins TRBV6-4 and TRBJ2-1, with 7 bases aligning to TRBD1. Germline trimming cut 5 bases from V and 2 bases from J; bases unmatched to any gene: 6. The germline V gene has CDR1 MRHNA and CDR2 SNTAGT. The CDR3 is 15 amino acids. CDR3 in amino acids: CASSPTGDTYNEQFF. In nucleotides, the CDR3 is TGTGCCAGCAGTCCAACAGGGGATACCTACAATGAGCAGTTCTTC.

The chain employs TRBV18 and TRBJ1-2; D not certain. The CDR3 is made up of 14 amino acids. Germline V gene lookup returns CDR1 KGHSH and CDR2 LQKENI. V lost 5 bases, J lost 7 bases, and 17 bases lay in between. This CDR3 is CASSSSEGWSGYTF. The CDR3 nucleotides read TGTGCCAGCTCATCCTCCGAGGGCTGGTCTGGCTACACCTTC.

This clone was picked up a small number of times. This sample includes further DNA sequences coding for the same CDR3. V usage is TRBV19 and J usage is TRBJ1-1, with a possible D match to TRBD1 (6 bases). There are 14 residues in the CDR3. Per germline, CDR1 LNHDA and CDR2 SQIVND (reference sequence). V was trimmed by 1 base and J by 1 base, leaving 7 bases between them. The CDR3, as DNA: TGTGCCAGTAGTATAGGACAGGAGAACACTGAAGCTTTCTTT. It translates to CASSIGQENTEAFF.

Only a few counts were recorded for this clone. V and J are TRBV6-5 and TRBJ1-2, with D unclear. The germline V and J ends were trimmed by 7 bases and 4 bases, with 16 bases remaining between them. The length of the CDR3 is 14 residues. Germline assignment: CDR1 MNHEY and CDR2 SVGAGI. The CDR3, as DNA: TGTGCCAGCATAACACACGGGTCCCCCTATGGCTACACCTTC. Protein: CASITHGSPYGYTF.

The chain employs TRBV5-5 and TRBJ2-5; possible D gene TRBD1, 6 bases. The V gene's germline CDR1 is SGHKS and CDR2 YYEKEE (reference sequence). V was shortened by 0 bases and J by 2 bases, with 8 bases between the two germline ends. The CDR3 is 14 amino acids. In nucleotides, the CDR3 is TGTGCCAGCAGCTTGGGGACAGTTCAAGAGACCCAGTACTTC. It is translated as CASSLGTVQETQYF.

The chain has TRBV11-1 and TRBJ2-7; 9 bases line up with TRBD1. J gave up 5 bases and V 4 bases, and 9 bases lay outside the gene matches. This CDR3 has 15 residues. Germline CDR1 is SGHAT and CDR2 is FQDESV (reference sequence). The CDR3 bases are TGTGCCAGCAGCTCCCTGGGACAGGGATTGGACGAGCAGTACTTC. This gives the protein CASSSLGQGLDEQYF.

A single count supports this clone. The gene calls are TRBV4-2 and TRBJ2-3; D is unresolved. The CDR3 spans 15 residues. V shed 5 bases and J shed 3 bases, with 15 bases lying between them. The V gene's germline CDR1 is LGHNA and CDR2 YNFKEQ. The CDR3 bases are TGTGCCAGCAGCAAGGAACACGGAGTTACAGATACGCAGTATTTT. Encoded protein: CASSKEHGVTDTQYF.

CDR3 sequence (DNA): TGTGCCAGCAGCCTACAGGGTCTCGCCGGGGAGCTGTTTTTT. The encoded protein is CASSLQGLAGELFF. This rearrangement joins TRBV3-1 (or the pseudogene TRBV3-2) to TRBJ2-2; a weak D match, TRBD1 (6 bases). The CDR3 has 14 residues. CDR1 is LGHDT, CDR2 YNNKEL, per germline (reference sequence). V lost 4 bases to trimming and J lost 6 bases, with 12 bases between them.

The chain joins TRBV10-2 to TRBJ1-5; TRBD1 might be the D (6 bases). The germline gives CDR1 WSHSY, CDR2 SAAADI. V lost 3 bases, J lost 7 bases, and 16 bases lay in between. The CDR3 is 15 amino acids. The CDR3 is CASSDAGARGQPQHF. In DNA, the CDR3 is TGCGCCAGCAGTGATGCGGGGGCGCGGGGACAGCCCCAGCATTTT.

The chain uses TRBV6-5 and TRBJ2-1; 9 positions match TRBD1. This CDR3 comprises 15 residues. The germline V gene encodes CDR1 MNHEY and CDR2 SVGAGI. The V segment lost 2 bases and the J segment 8 bases; nucleotides outside the gene matches: 7. In DNA, the CDR3 is TGTGCCAGCAGTTACCCCGGACAGGGGAGAGATGAGCAGTTCTTC. This encodes CASSYPGQGRDEQFF.